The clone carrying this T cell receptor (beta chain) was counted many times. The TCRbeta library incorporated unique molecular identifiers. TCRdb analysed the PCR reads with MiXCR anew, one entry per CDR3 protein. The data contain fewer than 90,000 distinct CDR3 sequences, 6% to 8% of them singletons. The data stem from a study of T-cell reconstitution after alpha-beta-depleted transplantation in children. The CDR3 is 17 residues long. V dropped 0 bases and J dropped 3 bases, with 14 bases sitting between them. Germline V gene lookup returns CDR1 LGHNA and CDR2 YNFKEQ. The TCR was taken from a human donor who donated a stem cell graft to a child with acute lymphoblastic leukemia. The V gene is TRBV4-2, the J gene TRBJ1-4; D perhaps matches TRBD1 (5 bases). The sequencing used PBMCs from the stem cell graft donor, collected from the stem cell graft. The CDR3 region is CASSQDARAVANEKLFF. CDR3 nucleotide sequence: TGTGCCAGCAGCCAAGATGCCAGGGCAGTAGCTAATGAAAAACTGTTTTTT.